This T cell receptor (beta chain) came from a study of T cell changes during pregnancy in multiple sclerosis. TCRdb's copy holds only in-frame clones and misses some; the assay was immunoSEQ multiplex PCR. The sample carries 15,000 to 20,000 clones, 87% recorded once. This clone came up a few times. Here the sequenced sample was CD8+ T cells from peripheral blood mononuclear cells, taken in the third trimester of pregnancy. The TCR was taken from a female donor in good health, enrolled as a control in a pregnancy study.

The CDR3 here is CASSSSGRESYEQYF. CDR3 in DNA: TGTGCCAGCAGCTCTAGCGGGAGGGAGTCCTACGAGCAGTACTTC. The chain carries TRBV27 and TRBJ2-7; the match to TRBD2 covers 12 bases. Germline CDR1 reads MNHEY; CDR2 reads SMNVEV (reference sequence). The CDR3 runs 15 residues. V was pared by 6 bases and J by 1 base, with 4 bases of the junction left unmatched.